This T cell receptor (beta chain) was captured in a study of control samples from healthy donors and cancer patients. TCRdb's copy holds only in-frame clones and misses some; the assay was immunoSEQ multiplex PCR. Seen here are about 160,000 clones, about 90% observed once, and the top ten hold around 12%. The CDR3 runs to 14 residues. Germline loops: CDR1 MDHEN, CDR2 SYDVKM. Trimming stripped 1 base from V and 8 bases from J, with 14 bases between. The chain links TRBV28 to TRBJ1-2; unclear D gene. The clonotype originates from a man aged 25 to 45 in good health. The sample consisted of blood. In nucleotides, the CDR3 is TGTGCCAGCAGTTTATTCAGGTGGGGAGAGGGCTACACCTTC. Residues: CASSLFRWGEGYTF.